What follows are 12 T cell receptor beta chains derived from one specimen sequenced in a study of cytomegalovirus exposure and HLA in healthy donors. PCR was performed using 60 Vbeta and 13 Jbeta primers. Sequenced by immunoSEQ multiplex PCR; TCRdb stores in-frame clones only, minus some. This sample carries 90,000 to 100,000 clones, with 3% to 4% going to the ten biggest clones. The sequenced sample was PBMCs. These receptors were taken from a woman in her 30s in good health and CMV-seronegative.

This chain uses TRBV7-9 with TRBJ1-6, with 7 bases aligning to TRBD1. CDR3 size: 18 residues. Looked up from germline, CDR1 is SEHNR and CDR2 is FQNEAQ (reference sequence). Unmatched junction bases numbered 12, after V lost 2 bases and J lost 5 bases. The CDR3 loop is CASSLIQYRGWDNSPLHF. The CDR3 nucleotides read TGTGCCAGCAGCTTAATACAGTACAGGGGATGGGATAATTCACCCCTCCACTTT.

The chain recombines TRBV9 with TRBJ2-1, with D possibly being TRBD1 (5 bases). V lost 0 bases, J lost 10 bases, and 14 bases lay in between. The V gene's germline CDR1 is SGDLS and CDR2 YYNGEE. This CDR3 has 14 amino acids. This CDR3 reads CASSVDFRVGEQFF. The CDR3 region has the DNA TGTGCCAGCAGCGTAGATTTCAGGGTAGGGGAGCAGTTCTTC.

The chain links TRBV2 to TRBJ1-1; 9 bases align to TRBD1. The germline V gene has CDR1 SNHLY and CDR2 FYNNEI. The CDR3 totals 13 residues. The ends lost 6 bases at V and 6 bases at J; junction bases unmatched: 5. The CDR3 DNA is TGTGCCAGCAGAGTGGACAGGGGAGCTGAAGCTTTCTTT. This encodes CASRVDRGAEAFF.

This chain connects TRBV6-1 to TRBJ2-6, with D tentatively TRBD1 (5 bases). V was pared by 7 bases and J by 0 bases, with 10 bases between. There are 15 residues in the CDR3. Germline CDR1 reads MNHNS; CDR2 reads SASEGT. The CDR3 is CASKEGDSGANVLTF. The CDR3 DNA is TGTGCCAGCAAGGAAGGGGACTCTGGGGCCAACGTCCTGACTTTC.

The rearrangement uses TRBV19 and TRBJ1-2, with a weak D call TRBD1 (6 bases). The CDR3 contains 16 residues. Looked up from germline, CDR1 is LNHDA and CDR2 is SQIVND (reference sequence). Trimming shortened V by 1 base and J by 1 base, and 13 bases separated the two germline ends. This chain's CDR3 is CASSIGPGALNYGYTF. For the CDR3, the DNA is TGTGCCAGTAGTATAGGTCCAGGGGCGCTTAACTATGGCTACACCTTC.

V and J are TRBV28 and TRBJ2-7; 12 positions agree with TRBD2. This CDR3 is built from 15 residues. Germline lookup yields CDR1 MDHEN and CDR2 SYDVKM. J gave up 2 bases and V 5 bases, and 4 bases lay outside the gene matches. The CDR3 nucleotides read TGTGCCAGCAGTCCTAGCGGGAGGGTCCCCTACGAGCAGTACTTC. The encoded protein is CASSPSGRVPYEQYF.

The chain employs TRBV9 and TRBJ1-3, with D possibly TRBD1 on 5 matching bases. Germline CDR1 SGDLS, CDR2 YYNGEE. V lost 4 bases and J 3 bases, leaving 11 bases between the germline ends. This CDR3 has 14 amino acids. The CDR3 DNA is TGTGCCAGCAGCTTTTTAGACAGTGGAAACACCATATATTTT. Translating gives CASSFLDSGNTIYF.

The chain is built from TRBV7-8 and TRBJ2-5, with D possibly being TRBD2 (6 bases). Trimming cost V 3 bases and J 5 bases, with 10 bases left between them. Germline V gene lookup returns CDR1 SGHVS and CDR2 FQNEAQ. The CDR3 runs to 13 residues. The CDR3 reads CASSFGEVETQYF. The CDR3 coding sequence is TGTGCCAGCAGCTTCGGGGAGGTGGAGACCCAGTACTTC. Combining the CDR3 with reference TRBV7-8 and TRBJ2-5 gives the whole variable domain GAGVSQSPRYKVAKRGQDVALRCDPISGHVSLFWYQQALGQGPEFLTYFQNEAQLDKSGLPSDRFFAERPEGSVSTLKIQRTQQEDSAVYLCASSFGEVETQYFGPGTRLLVL.

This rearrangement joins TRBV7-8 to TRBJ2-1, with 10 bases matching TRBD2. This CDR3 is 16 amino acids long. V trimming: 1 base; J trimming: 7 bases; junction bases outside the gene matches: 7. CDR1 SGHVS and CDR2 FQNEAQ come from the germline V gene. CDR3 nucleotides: TGTGCCAGCAGCTTAGGGGGACTAGCGTATAGGAATGAGCAGTTCTTC. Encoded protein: CASSLGGLAYRNEQFF.

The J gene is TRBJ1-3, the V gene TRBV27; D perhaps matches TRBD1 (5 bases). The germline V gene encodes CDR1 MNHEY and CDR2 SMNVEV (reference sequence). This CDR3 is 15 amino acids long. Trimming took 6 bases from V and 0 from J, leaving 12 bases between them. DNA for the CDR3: TGTGCCAGCAGCCAGGGTGGAGCCTCTGGAAACACCATATATTTT. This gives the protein CASSQGGASGNTIYF.

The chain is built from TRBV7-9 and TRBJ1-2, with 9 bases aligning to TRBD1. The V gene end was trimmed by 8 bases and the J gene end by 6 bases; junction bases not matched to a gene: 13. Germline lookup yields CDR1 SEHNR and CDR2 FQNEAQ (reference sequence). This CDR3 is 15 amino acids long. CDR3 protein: CASASTRQGGDGYTF. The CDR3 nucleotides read TGTGCCAGCGCTTCCACGCGACAGGGGGGAGATGGCTACACCTTC.

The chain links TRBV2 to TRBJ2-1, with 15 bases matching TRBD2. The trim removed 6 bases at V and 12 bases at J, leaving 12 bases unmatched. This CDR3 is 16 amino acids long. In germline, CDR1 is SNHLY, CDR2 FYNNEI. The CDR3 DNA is TGTGCCAGCAGAGCAACCTCGGGACTAGCGGGAGGAGGGCAGTTCTTC. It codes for CASRATSGLAGGGQFF.